One T cell receptor (beta chain) is described in this entry. No antigen is known for it. PCR was performed using 60 Vbeta and 13 Jbeta primers. Libraries were prepared by immunoSEQ multiplex PCR; TCRdb keeps only in-frame clonotypes and omits some of them. The top ten clones hold roughly 1.4% of a sample with 150,000 to 200,000 clones, around 80% of them seen once. CDR1 SGHVS and CDR2 FNYEAQ come from the germline V gene. The length of the CDR3 is 15 residues. Germline trimming cut 5 bases from V and 7 bases from J; bases unmatched to any gene: 9. This entry comes from a study of cytomegalovirus exposure and HLA in healthy donors. General study findings and limits: Donors were assumed by presence/absence analyses to have roughly uniform sequencing depth. Productive status was seen about 87% or about 30% of the time for most TCR beta V segments in an earlier analysis.

This chain links TRBV7-6 with TRBJ2-1, with 9 bases identical to TRBD2. The receptor's source is a young woman in good health and CMV-seropositive. The sequencing input was PBMCs. This CDR3 reads CASSRAGGSANEQFF. CDR3 in DNA: TGTGCCAGCAGCAGAGCGGGAGGATCGGCAAATGAGCAGTTCTTC.